These 32 T cell receptor beta chains came from one sample sequenced in a study of cytomegalovirus exposure and HLA in healthy donors. PCR primers comprised 60 Vbeta and 13 Jbeta primers. The protocol was immunoSEQ multiplex PCR, while the TCRdb copy is restricted to in-frame clones and leaves out a portion. In the table there are 150,000 to 200,000 clones, 70% to 80% of which are singletons. Sequencing was carried out using PBMCs. These receptor sequences come from a man aged 25-40 years in good health and CMV-seronegative.

The J gene is TRBJ1-2, the V gene TRBV27; D gene ambiguous. The CDR3 runs to 12 residues. Trimming stripped 5 bases from V and 5 bases from J, with 9 bases between. Per the germline V gene, CDR1 is MNHEY and CDR2 is SMNVEV (reference sequence). The CDR3 DNA reads TGTGCCAGCAGTCCTAACGGGTATGGCTACACCTTC. Translating gives CASSPNGYGYTF.

This chain links TRBV5-1 with TRBJ1-5, with 7 nucleotides matching TRBD1. The CDR3 has 15 residues. The germline V gene encodes CDR1 SGHRS and CDR2 YFSETQ. V trimming: 2 bases; J trimming: 7 bases; junction bases outside the gene matches: 9. CDR3 loop: CASSLGDRWDQPQHF. The DNA of the CDR3 is TGCGCCAGCAGCTTAGGGGACAGATGGGACCAGCCCCAGCATTTT.

This rearrangement joins TRBV6-6 to TRBJ2-2; TRBD2 matches at 7 bases. The CDR3 loop spans 14 amino acids. Germline lookup yields CDR1 MNHNY and CDR2 SVGAGI (reference sequence). J lost 6 bases, V lost 7 bases, and 8 bases had no gene match. CDR3 coding DNA: TGTGCCAGCACCTCCATGGGGGGGGCCGGGGAGCTGTTTTTT. Protein sequence: CASTSMGGAGELFF.

J is TRBJ2-4 and V is TRBV15; TRBD2 matches at 7 bases. Per germline, CDR1 LNHNV and CDR2 YYDKDF (reference sequence). The CDR3 has 14 residues. V was clipped by 3 bases and J by 3 bases; unmatched bases: 2. The CDR3 DNA is TGTGCCACCAGCAGGGGAGGGAACAAAAACATTCAGTACTTC. Translation gives CATSRGGNKNIQYF.

The chain recombines TRBV4-1 with TRBJ2-1, with 13 nucleotides matching TRBD2. This CDR3 region has 16 residues. CDR1 and CDR2 (germline): MGHRA, YSYEKL. Trimming removed 3 bases from V and 7 bases from J; junction bases left unmatched: 6. DNA of the CDR3: TGCGCCAGCAGCCAGCCCGGACTAGCGGGAGCGAATGAGCAGTTCTTC. This gives the protein CASSQPGLAGANEQFF.

This clone has only a few counts. CDR3 residues: CATSRPTSGRKETQYF. CDR3 DNA sequence: TGTGCCACCAGCAGACCGACTAGCGGGAGAAAAGAGACCCAGTACTTC. J is TRBJ2-5 and V is TRBV15; 12 bases fit TRBD2. The V segment lost 2 bases and the J segment 3 bases; nucleotides outside the gene matches: 4. The CDR3 consists of 16 residues. Germline values: CDR1 LNHNV, CDR2 YYDKDF (reference sequence).

The count of this clone is one. V is TRBV4-1 and J is TRBJ1-6, with a weak D call TRBD1 (6 bases). The V and J ends lost 0 bases and 0 bases respectively, with 21 bases between them. The V gene's germline CDR1 is MGHRA and CDR2 YSYEKL. The CDR3 spans 21 residues. In nucleotides, the CDR3 is TGCGCCAGCAGCCAAGATCTTTCGGCAGGGGCCGTGAGCTCCTATAATTCACCCCTCCACTTT. Translated: CASSQDLSAGAVSSYNSPLHF.

V gene TRBV19 combines with J gene TRBJ2-3, with D tentatively TRBD1 (5 bases). The CDR3 runs 15 residues. Looked up from germline, CDR1 is LNHDA and CDR2 is SQIVND (reference sequence). Trimming removed 4 bases from V and 1 base from J, with 12 bases in between. The CDR3 DNA sequence: TGTGCCAGTAGTACAGGGTTGGTGGGCACAGATACGCAGTATTTT. It encodes CASSTGLVGTDTQYF.

The CDR3 bases are TGTGCCATCAGTGAAGGGACAGGGGGCGCAGAGACCCAGTACTTC. It codes for CAISEGTGGAETQYF. The J gene is TRBJ2-5, the V gene TRBV10-3; TRBD1 matches 12 bases. V trimming: 3 bases; J trimming: 4 bases; junction bases outside the gene matches: 3. Germline V gene data show CDR1 as ENHRY and CDR2 as SYGVKD. The CDR3 loop spans 15 amino acids.

This clone was found a few times. The chain links TRBV6-5 to TRBJ1-3; 8 bases agree with TRBD1. Germline values: CDR1 MNHEY, CDR2 SVGAGI. This CDR3 region has 14 residues. The J segment lost 3 bases and the V segment lost 6 bases, leaving 4 bases of the junction unmatched. The CDR3 loop is CASSIDRGGNTIYF. The CDR3 nucleotides read TGTGCCAGCAGCATTGACAGGGGTGGAAACACCATATATTTT.

The V call is TRBV7-9, the J call TRBJ2-1, with D perhaps matching TRBD2 (5 bases). The CDR3 contains 17 residues. Trimming pared 3 bases from V and 0 bases from J, leaving 15 bases between. The germline V gene has CDR1 SEHNR and CDR2 FQNEAQ (reference sequence). As DNA, the CDR3 is TGTGCCAGCAGCTTGATGACCACTGGAGGCTCCTACAATGAGCAGTTCTTC. As protein: CASSLMTTGGSYNEQFF.

V usage is TRBV29-1 and J usage is TRBJ1-5; TRBD1 might be the D (6 bases). CDR3 length: 12 amino acids. Germline V CDR1 and CDR2: SQVTM, ANQGSEA. Trimming took off 6 bases at V and 1 base at J, with 7 bases between the two ends. CDR3 in DNA: TGCAGCGTCGGACAGAGCAATCAGCCCCAGCATTTT. Its translation is CSVGQSNQPQHF.

The rearrangement joins TRBV10-3 to TRBJ1-3; the D is unclear. CDR1 is ENHRY, CDR2 SYGVKD, per germline. V was shortened by 1 base and J by 0 bases, with 13 bases between the two germline ends. CDR3 length: 17 amino acids. CDR3 in DNA: TGTGCCATCAGTGAGTTTCCAGGAGGAGACTCTGGAAACACCATATATTTT. The encoded protein is CAISEFPGGDSGNTIYF.

The chain has TRBV9 and TRBJ1-5; tentatively, D is TRBD1 (6 bases). V lost 3 bases and J lost 7, with 11 bases in between. The CDR3 runs 13 residues. The germline CDR1 and CDR2 sequences are SGDLS and YYNGEE. The CDR3 region is CASSEDRVQPQHF. CDR3 in DNA: TGTGCCAGCAGCGAGGACAGAGTGCAGCCCCAGCATTTT.

This rearrangement joins TRBV18 to TRBJ1-1; D is undetermined. CDR3 length equals 17 residues. Germline CDR1 KGHSH, CDR2 LQKENI. Trimming removed 0 bases at V and 0 bases at J, with 14 bases between. CDR3 in amino acids: CASSPPSPQSMNTEAFF. The DNA of the CDR3 is TGTGCCAGCTCACCACCCTCACCACAGAGTATGAACACTGAAGCTTTCTTT.

The V call is TRBV6-1, the J call TRBJ1-2, with TRBD1 identical over 11 bases. Losses at the gene ends were 2 bases for V and 5 bases for J; bases not matched to a gene: 4. Germline CDR1 is MNHNS and CDR2 is SASEGT. CDR3 size: 15 residues. DNA of the CDR3: TGTGCCAGCAGTGAACGGACAGGGGGCAGATATGGCTACACCTTC. Translation: CASSERTGGRYGYTF.

This sequence joins TRBV2 and TRBJ2-7; D unresolved. CDR3 length: 11 amino acids. Germline V CDR1 and CDR2: SNHLY, FYNNEI. V was pared by 4 bases and J by 2 bases, with 3 bases between. This chain's CDR3 is CASSVAYEQYF. DNA for the CDR3: TGTGCCAGCAGTGTCGCCTACGAGCAGTACTTC.

This clone was seen only once. V usage is TRBV27 and J usage is TRBJ1-1; no reliable D call. With 0 bases removed from V and 1 base from J, the gap between germline ends came to 9 bases. CDR1 MNHEY and CDR2 SMNVEV come from the germline V gene (reference sequence). The CDR3 sequence is 15 residues long. As DNA, the CDR3 is TGTGCCAGCAGTTTATCCGGAGGTCAGAACACTGAAGCTTTCTTT. Translated, it gives CASSLSGGQNTEAFF.

The rearrangement links TRBV4-2 to TRBJ2-5; TRBD2 matches 11 bases. Germline V gene data show CDR1 as LGHNA and CDR2 as YNFKEQ. V gave up 3 bases and J gave up 5 bases; unmatched junction bases: 8. CDR3 length equals 16 residues. Written as DNA, the CDR3 is TGTGCCAGCAGCCAGGAAACTAGCGGGAGAGTCGAGACCCAGTACTTC. This encodes CASSQETSGRVETQYF.

This clone was detected a few times. The chain links TRBV27 to TRBJ1-5; D ambiguous. The CDR3 runs to 16 residues. Looked up from germline, CDR1 is MNHEY and CDR2 is SMNVEV (reference sequence). Between the trimmed V and J ends, which lost 4 bases and 0 bases, there was a span of 13 bases. In nucleotides, the CDR3 is TGTGCCAGCAGTTCCCTAGCCAGGATTAGCAATCAGCCCCAGCATTTT. The encoded protein is CASSSLARISNQPQHF.

The CDR3 DNA sequence: TGTGCCAGCACTATCGGTGAAAAACTGTTTTTT. Its translation is CASTIGEKLFF. This chain uses TRBV28 with TRBJ1-4; no reliable D call. The CDR3 length is 11 residues. Trimming took off 7 bases at V and 7 bases at J, with 7 bases between the two ends. Germline V gene lookup returns CDR1 MDHEN and CDR2 SYDVKM.

V usage is TRBV19 and J usage is TRBJ1-1, with D perhaps matching TRBD1 (6 bases). V was trimmed by 5 bases and J by 5 bases, leaving 18 bases between them. The CDR3 spans 15 residues. Germline V lookup: CDR1 LNHDA, CDR2 SQIVND (reference sequence). The DNA of the CDR3 is TGTGCCAGTAGTCCCCGGACCTTCCAGGGGACTGAAGCTTTCTTT. Protein product: CASSPRTFQGTEAFF. The whole variable domain, filled in from reference TRBV19 and TRBJ1-1, reads DGGITQSPKYLFRKEGQNVTLSCEQNLNHDAMYWYRQDPGQGLRLIYYSQIVNDFQKGDIAEGYSVSREKKESFPLTVTSAQKNPTAFYLCASSPRTFQGTEAFFGQGTRLTVV.

CDR3 region: CASSAGQVNTGELFF. The CDR3 DNA follows: TGTGCCAGTAGTGCTGGACAGGTGAACACCGGGGAGCTGTTTTTT. The V and J genes are TRBV19 and TRBJ2-2; 7 positions match TRBD1. Germline CDR1 reads LNHDA; CDR2 reads SQIVND (reference sequence). The length of the CDR3 is 15 residues. V lost 5 bases and J lost 1; bases outside the gene matches: 4.

V is TRBV5-1 and J is TRBJ2-7; 7 nucleotides agree with TRBD1. This CDR3 has 16 amino acids. Germline trimming cut 4 bases from V and 2 bases from J; bases unmatched to any gene: 12. CDR1 and CDR2 from the germline V gene are SGHRS and YFSETQ. CDR3 in amino acids: CASSQFPDRTTYEQYF. DNA of the CDR3: TGCGCCAGCAGCCAATTCCCGGACAGGACAACCTACGAGCAGTACTTC. The whole variable domain, filled in from reference TRBV5-1 and TRBJ2-7, reads KAGVTQTPRYLIKTRGQQVTLSCSPISGHRSVSWYQQTPGQGLQFLFEYFSETQRNKGNFPGRFSGRQFSNSRSEMNVSTLELGDSALYLCASSQFPDRTTYEQYFGPGTRLTVT.

There are a few counts of this clone. The chain carries TRBV27 and TRBJ2-7, with 10 bases fitting TRBD1. The CDR3 has 15 amino acids. Germline lookup yields CDR1 MNHEY and CDR2 SMNVEV (reference sequence). V was pared by 5 bases and J by 4 bases, with 8 bases of the junction left unmatched. The CDR3, as DNA: TGTGCCAGCAGTATTGGGCGGGACAGGGGTTACGAGCAGTACTTC. This translates into CASSIGRDRGYEQYF.

This clone was counted a few times. CDR3 coding DNA: TGTGCCAGTAGAACCGGGACTAGCTATTCATCCTACAATGAGCAGTTCTTC. Its protein product is CASRTGTSYSSYNEQFF. V usage is TRBV19 and J usage is TRBJ2-1, with TRBD2 identical over 9 bases. Germline V gene lookup returns CDR1 LNHDA and CDR2 SQIVND (reference sequence). There are 17 residues in the CDR3. V lost 6 bases and J lost 1; bases outside the gene matches: 10.

This clone has only a few counts. The V and J genes are TRBV5-6 and TRBJ2-5, with TRBD2 matching 10 bases. The tail of the sequence fits TRBJ2-7 better, so the J call may be wrong. The CDR3 totals 15 residues. Germline V gene data show CDR1 as SGHDT and CDR2 as YYEEEE. CDR3 bases: TGTGCCAGCAGCCGAGCGACTAGCGGGCCCCACGAGCAGTACTTC. Residues: CASSRATSGPHEQYF.

This chain joins TRBV28 and TRBJ1-5; TRBD1 matches 9 bases. Germline CDR1 MDHEN, CDR2 SYDVKM. V was clipped by 6 bases and J by 4 bases; unmatched bases: 10. The CDR3 is 16 amino acids. The CDR3 loop is CASSSQQGAGNQPQHF. CDR3 in DNA: TGTGCCAGCAGCTCACAACAGGGGGCAGGTAATCAGCCCCAGCATTTT.

The rearrangement joins TRBV11-3 to TRBJ2-1, with 9 bases identical to TRBD1. There are 16 residues in the CDR3. The junction had 5 bases not matched to a gene; V was cut back by 0 bases and J by 5 bases. The germline gives CDR1 SGHNT, CDR2 YENEEA. The CDR3 is CASSLEGTGINNEQFF. DNA for the CDR3: TGTGCCAGCAGCTTAGAAGGGACAGGGATCAACAATGAGCAGTTCTTC.

V usage is TRBV1 and J usage is TRBJ2-1; the table's TRBD1 call for D was not verified on the DNA. TRBV1 is a recognized pseudogene. The CDR3 totals 19 residues. The CDR3 region has the DNA TGCACCAGCAGCCAAGATCCTGAGGGGGCCGGTAGGTCCTACAATGAGCAGTTCTTC. Amino acids: CTSSQDPEGAGRSYNEQFF.

Here the CDR3 DNA reads TGCAGCGTTGCGGCGGCAGGGGACCGATATGGCTACACCTTC. It codes for CSVAAAGDRYGYTF. The chain recombines TRBV29-1 with TRBJ1-2; maybe TRBD1 (6 bases). V gave up 4 bases and J gave up 5 bases, with 17 bases separating them. The CDR3 runs 14 residues. Germline lookup yields CDR1 SQVTM and CDR2 ANQGSEA.

The chain is built from TRBV6-5 and TRBJ2-1, with a weak D call TRBD2 (6 bases). The V gene lost 6 bases and the J gene lost 0 bases, with 12 bases spanning the gap. The germline V gene has CDR1 MNHEY and CDR2 SVGAGI. The CDR3 contains 15 residues. CDR3 nucleotides: TGTGCCAGCAGGCCCCCGCGGGGCTCCTACAATGAGCAGTTCTTC. Amino acid sequence: CASRPPRGSYNEQFF.